This TCR beta chain was identified during a study of identical twins. This clonotype was picked up a small number of times. Its antigen is currently unknown. General study findings and limits: Analyses of zero insertions could be partly confounded by invariant MAIT and iNKT cells.

All donors were healthy, and all were Caucasian. Germline V gene sequence: CDR1 SGDLS, CDR2 YYNGEE. CDR3 size: 17 residues. After removal of 3 bases from V and 8 bases from J, the junction contained 16 bases not matched to a gene. MiXCR was run by TCRdb on the 5' RACE reads, yielding one entry per CDR3 protein. The sample lists hundreds of thousands of distinct CDR3 sequences; 9% to 15% were seen once. A further study also used this sample, focusing on yellow fever vaccine responses in identical twins. In that study: Twins' T cell vaccine responses reportedly looked partly convergent, partly personalized.

The sequence came from a woman younger than 30 in good health. The gene calls are TRBV9 and TRBJ2-1; 8 nucleotides match TRBD1. The sequenced sample was PBMCs. The CDR3 DNA reads TGTGCCAGCAGCGCTGAACCGGGACAGGTTATTAACGATGAGCAGTTCTTC. Translated, it gives CASSAEPGQVINDEQFF. The full variable domain, completed using reference TRBV9 and TRBJ2-1, is DSGVTQTPKHLITATGQRVTLRCSPRSGDLSVYWYQQSLDQGLQFLIQYYNGEERAKGNILERFSAQQFPDLHSELNLSSLELGDSALYFCASSAEPGQVINDEQFFGPGTRLTVL.